These T cell receptor beta chains were read from a single sample in a study of blood T cell repertoires in COVID-19. Clones were sequenced by immunoSEQ multiplex PCR, and TCRdb holds only the in-frame ones, with some missing. The sample comprises 150,000 to 200,000 clones, over 70% of which are singletons, and nearly 3.5% rests with the top ten. The source material was PBMCs or T cells enriched from blood (not recorded which). These receptors all come from a woman aged 60 to 75 who had recovered from COVID-19. Each CDR3 is given with its conserved first and last residue. The D gene is left open where the match is weak. Where a row states a size, it is once, few, many or the class of an expanded clone; other rows omit it.

CASSQRTGPYEQYF	TGCGCCAGCAGCCAACGGACAGGGCCCTACGAGCAGTACTTC	TRBV4-1	TRBJ2-7	TRBD1	-
CASSSRGGSYEQYF	TGTGCCAGCAGCTCACGGGGGGGCTCCTACGAGCAGTACTTC	TRBV3-1/TRBV3-2	TRBJ2-7	TRBD2	-
CASSSPGQGPGGEKLFF	TGTGCCAGTAGTTCCCCGGGACAGGGTCCGGGTGGTGAAAAACTGTTTTTT	TRBV19	TRBJ1-4	TRBD1	few
CASGLFQGAGETQYF	TGTGCCAGCGGACTTTTTCAGGGGGCGGGAGAGACCCAGTACTTC	TRBV6-5	TRBJ2-5	TRBD1	-
CASSSRVGSNYGYTF	TGTGCCAGCAGCTCTAGAGTAGGATCTAACTATGGCTACACCTTC	TRBV5-5	TRBJ1-2	-	-
CASSPTSGGAGEQFF	TGTGCCAGCAGTCCGACTAGCGGGGGGGCTGGAGAGCAGTTCTTC	TRBV2	TRBJ2-1	TRBD2	-
CATGEGDNSPLHF	TGTGCCACCGGGGAGGGGGATAATTCACCCCTCCACTTT	TRBV6-5	TRBJ1-6	-	few
CASSLEGRAEETQYF	TGTGCCAGCAGCTTAGAAGGCAGGGCAGAAGAGACCCAGTACTTC	TRBV11-3	TRBJ2-5	-	few
CASSQDHLSSGNTIYF	TGTGCCAGCAGCCAAGATCACCTAAGCTCTGGAAACACCATATATTTT	TRBV3-1/TRBV3-2	TRBJ1-3	-	-
CAWSRGSGNTIYF	TGTGCCTGGAGCAGGGGGTCTGGAAACACCATATATTTT	TRBV30	TRBJ1-3	TRBD1	-
CASGGTPPGYEQYF	TGTGCCAGCGGGGGGACCCCCCCGGGGTACGAGCAGTACTTC	TRBV28	TRBJ2-7	-	-
CATNIRQGAYEQYF	TGTGCCACTAACATCCGTCAGGGGGCCTACGAGCAGTACTTC	TRBV15	TRBJ2-7	TRBD1	-
CAISDPGLADTQYF	TGTGCCATCAGTGATCCGGGACTAGCCGATACGCAGTATTTT	TRBV10-3	TRBJ2-3	TRBD2	-
CSASRLAGATSTDTQYF	TGCAGTGCTAGTAGACTAGCGGGGGCGACTAGCACAGATACGCAGTATTTT	TRBV20-1	TRBJ2-3	TRBD2	-
CASGPETGGNNSPLHF	TGTGCTAGTGGCCCCGAGACAGGGGGAAATAATTCACCCCTCCACTTT	TRBV12-5	TRBJ1-6	TRBD1	-
CASSPGLATEQYF	TGTGCCAGCAGCCCGGGACTAGCGACCGAGCAGTACTTC	TRBV12-3/TRBV12-4	TRBJ2-7	TRBD2	once
CASRREGWAGELFF	TGTGCCAGCAGGAGGGAGGGGTGGGCCGGGGAGCTGTTTTTT	TRBV6-5	TRBJ2-2	TRBD2	-
CASSSRREGLSGYTF	TGTGCCAGCAGCTCCCGCCGGGAGGGGCTCTCTGGCTACACCTTC	TRBV7-8	TRBJ1-2	-	-
CASSQGRARVTNQPQHF	TGCGCCAGCAGCCAAGGTCGTGCCAGAGTGACTAATCAGCCCCAGCATTTT	TRBV4-1	TRBJ1-5	-	-
CASSPSDSNTEAFF	TGTGCCAGCTCACCCTCAGACAGCAACACTGAAGCTTTCTTT	TRBV18	TRBJ1-1	-	-
CASSPPGAGYGYTF	TGTGCCAGCTCACCACCGGGGGCGGGCTATGGCTACACCTTC	TRBV18	TRBJ1-2	-	-
CASITGGQAAYEQYF	TGTGCCAGCATTACCGGAGGACAGGCCGCGTACGAGCAGTACTTC	TRBV6-5	TRBJ2-7	TRBD1	-
CATSGNDRSNQPQHF	TGTGCCACCAGTGGGAATGACAGGAGCAATCAGCCCCAGCATTTT	TRBV24-1	TRBJ1-5	-	-
CASSSRDRVDEQYF	TGTGCCAGCAGCTCCCGGGACAGGGTTGACGAGCAGTACTTC	TRBV11-2	TRBJ2-7	TRBD1	-
CSVEEQGANYGYTF	TGCAGCGTTGAAGAACAGGGGGCTAACTATGGCTACACCTTC	TRBV29-1	TRBJ1-2	TRBD1	-
CASSRDREVSEAFF	TGTGCCAGCAGCCGGGACAGGGAGGTTTCTGAAGCTTTCTTT	TRBV3-1/TRBV3-2	TRBJ1-1	TRBD1	-
CASSRAGTAYNEQFF	TGTGCCAGCAGTAGAGCCGGGACAGCCTACAATGAGCAGTTCTTC	TRBV27	TRBJ2-1	TRBD1	-
CASSQPGLAGKYNEQFF	TGTGCCAGCAGCCAACCCGGACTAGCGGGGAAGTACAATGAGCAGTTCTTC	TRBV3-1/TRBV3-2	TRBJ2-1	TRBD2	-
CASSQIRYRINTEAFF	TGTGCCAGCAGTCAAATCCGGTACAGGATTAACACTGAAGCTTTCTTT	TRBV11-2	TRBJ1-1	-	-
CASRGQAPNSPLHF	TGTGCCAGTCGGGGACAGGCCCCCAATTCACCCCTCCACTTT	TRBV2	TRBJ1-6	TRBD1	-
CASSQDQRSETQYF	TGTGCCAGCAGCCAAGATCAGCGCTCGGAGACCCAGTACTTC	TRBV3-1/TRBV3-2	TRBJ2-5	-	once